The 7 T cell receptor beta chains in this list originate from one sample, sequenced in a study of persistence of HIV-infected CD4 T cells. The immunoSEQ assay was version 4, run in survey mode. Some clones are missing from TCRdb's copy, which holds only in-frame ones; the method was immunoSEQ multiplex PCR. The data hold about 33,000 clones, with roughly 82% observed a single time. Their antigens are not known. Cells were stimulated with CMV-infected fibroblast lysates at 10 ug/mL. CD40L-negative CD69-negative CD45RO-high memory CD4+ T cells were sorted as populations depleted of antigen-responding cells. The sequenced sample was CD4+ T cells sorted from PBMCs after roughly 19-hour stimulation, obtained from a patient who received antiretroviral therapy. These receptors were taken from an adult man with HIV who was CMV-seropositive.

The V call is TRBV6-1, the J call TRBJ1-6, with D unclear. The V and J ends lost 1 base and 8 bases respectively, with 6 bases between them. The germline CDR1 and CDR2 sequences are MNHNS and SASEGT. This CDR3 has 13 amino acids. The CDR3 protein is CASSEDVDSPLHF. CDR3 nucleotides: TGTGCCAGCAGTGAAGACGTGGATTCACCCCTCCACTTT.

This chain links TRBV7-9 with TRBJ2-5; D gene unclear. Looked up from germline, CDR1 is SEHNR and CDR2 is FQNEAQ (reference sequence). The ends were cut back, 6 bases at V and 5 bases at J, with 13 bases in the middle. This CDR3 has 13 residues. CDR3 coding DNA: TGTGCCAGCAGTGAAGTAGCTCCGGAGACCCAGTACTTC. It is translated as CASSEVAPETQYF.

The chain joins TRBV5-8 to TRBJ1-5, with D possibly being TRBD1 (6 bases). V was clipped by 4 bases and J by 7 bases, with 21 bases between them. The CDR3 spans 16 residues. Germline V gene lookup returns CDR1 SGHTS and CDR2 YDEGEE. CDR3 protein: CASSEFGAWGQQPQHF. CDR3 coding DNA: TGTGCCAGCAGCGAATTCGGGGCTTGGGGGCAACAGCCCCAGCATTTT.

The chain joins TRBV14 to TRBJ2-3; 12 nucleotides align to TRBD2. V dropped 4 bases and J dropped 3; count of bases not matched to a gene: 2. From germline, CDR1 is SGHDN and CDR2 FVKESK. The CDR3 runs 15 residues. The CDR3 region is CASSLLAGGTDTQYF. CDR3 in DNA: TGTGCCAGCAGCCTCCTAGCGGGGGGGACAGATACGCAGTATTTT.

This chain uses TRBV7-6 with TRBJ1-5; 8 positions match TRBD1. Germline values: CDR1 SGHVS, CDR2 FNYEAQ. The V gene end was trimmed by 1 base and the J gene end by 5 bases; junction bases not matched to a gene: 4. CDR3 length: 15 residues. In DNA, the CDR3 is TGTGCCAGCAGCTTAGGACAGGGGCAGGATCAGCCCCAGCATTTT. It encodes CASSLGQGQDQPQHF.

The genes are TRBV6-4 and TRBJ1-1; the D is unclear. CDR3 length: 13 residues. Germline V gene data show CDR1 as MRHNA and CDR2 as SNTAGT. Trimming took 7 bases from V and 1 from J, leaving 10 bases between them. The CDR3 is CASKEEGNTEAFF. Here the CDR3 DNA reads TGTGCCAGCAAGGAGGAGGGGAACACTGAAGCTTTCTTT.

J is TRBJ2-1 and V is TRBV30; TRBD2 agrees at 7 bases. The CDR3 totals 14 residues. The V segment lost 2 bases and the J segment 3 bases; nucleotides outside the gene matches: 4. From germline, CDR1 is GTSNPN and CDR2 SVGIG (reference sequence). CDR3 amino acids: CAWSSGADYNEQFF. The CDR3 region has the DNA TGTGCCTGGAGTAGCGGGGCCGACTACAATGAGCAGTTCTTC.